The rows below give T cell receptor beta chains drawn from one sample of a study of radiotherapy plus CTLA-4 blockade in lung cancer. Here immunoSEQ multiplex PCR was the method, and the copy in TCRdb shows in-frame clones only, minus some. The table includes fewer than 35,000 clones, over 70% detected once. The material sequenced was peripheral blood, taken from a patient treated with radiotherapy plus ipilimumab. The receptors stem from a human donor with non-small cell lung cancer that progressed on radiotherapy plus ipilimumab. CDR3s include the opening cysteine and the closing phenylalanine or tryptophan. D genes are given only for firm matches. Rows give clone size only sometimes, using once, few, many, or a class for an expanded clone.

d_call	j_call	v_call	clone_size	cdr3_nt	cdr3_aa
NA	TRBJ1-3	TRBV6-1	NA	TGTGCCAGCAGTGCGACCGGGACGGAATCCTCTGGAAACACCATATATTTT	CASSATGTESSGNTIYF
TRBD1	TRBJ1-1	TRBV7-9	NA	TGTGCCAGCAGCTTAACCCGGACAGGGGGCGATGGGGAAGGCACTGAAGCTTTCTTT	CASSLTRTGGDGEGTEAFF
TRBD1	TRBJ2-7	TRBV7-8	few	TGTGCCAGCAGCGCCCGACAGGGTGCCGAGCAGTACTTC	CASSARQGAEQYF
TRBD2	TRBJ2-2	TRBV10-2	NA	TGCGCCAGCAAGGCTGGAGTAGCGGGAGGGTCGACCGGGGAGCTGTTTTTT	CASKAGVAGGSTGELFF
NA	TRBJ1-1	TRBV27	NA	TGTGCCAGCAGTTTACTCCAGGCGACAGCTAACACTGAAGCTTTCTTT	CASSLLQATANTEAFF
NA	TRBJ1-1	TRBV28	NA	TGTGCCAGCAGTTTAGGGAGGGGGTCTGAAGCTTTCTTT	CASSLGRGSEAFF
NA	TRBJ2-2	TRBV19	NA	TGTGCCAGTACGCCGGGATTGTTAACCGGGGAGCTGTTTTTT	CASTPGLLTGELFF
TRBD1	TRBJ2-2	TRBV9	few	TGTGCCAGCACCCTCGGGACAGGGGATTTGGGCGGGGAGCTGTTTTTT	CASTLGTGDLGGELFF
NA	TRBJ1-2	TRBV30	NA	TGTGCCTGGAGGACCGGACATTGGGAAACTAACTATGGCTACACCTTC	CAWRTGHWETNYGYTF
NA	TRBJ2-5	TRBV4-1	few	TGCGCCAGCAGCCAAGATTTAGACGACCAAGAGACCCAGTACTTC	CASSQDLDDQETQYF